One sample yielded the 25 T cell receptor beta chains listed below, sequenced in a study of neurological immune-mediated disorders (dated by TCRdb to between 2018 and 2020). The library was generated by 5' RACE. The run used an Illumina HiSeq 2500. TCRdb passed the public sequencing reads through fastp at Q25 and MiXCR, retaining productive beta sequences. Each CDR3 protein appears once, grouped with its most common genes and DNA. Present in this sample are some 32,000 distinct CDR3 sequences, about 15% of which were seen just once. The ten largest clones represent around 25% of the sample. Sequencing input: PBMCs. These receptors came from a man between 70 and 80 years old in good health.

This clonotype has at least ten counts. CDR3 amino acids: CASSPLGTVGEQYF. As DNA, the CDR3 is TGTGCCAGCAGCCCACTTGGGACTGTGGGCGAGCAGTACTTC. The V call is TRBV7-2, the J call TRBJ2-7; maybe TRBD2 (6 bases). With 5 bases removed from V and 6 bases from J, the gap between germline ends came to 17 bases. The CDR3 contains 14 residues. Germline loops: CDR1 SGHTA, CDR2 FQGNSA.

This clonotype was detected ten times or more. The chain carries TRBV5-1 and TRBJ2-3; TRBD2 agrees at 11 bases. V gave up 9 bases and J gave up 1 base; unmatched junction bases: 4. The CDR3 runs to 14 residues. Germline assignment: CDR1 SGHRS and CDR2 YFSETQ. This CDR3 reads CATSTSGGTDTQYF. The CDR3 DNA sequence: TGCGCCACCTCGACTAGCGGGGGCACAGATACGCAGTATTTT.

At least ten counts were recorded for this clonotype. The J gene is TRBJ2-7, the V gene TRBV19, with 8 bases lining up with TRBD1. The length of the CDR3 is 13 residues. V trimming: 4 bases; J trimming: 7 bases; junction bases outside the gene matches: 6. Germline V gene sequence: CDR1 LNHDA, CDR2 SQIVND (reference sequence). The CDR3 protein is CASSNSRDREQYF. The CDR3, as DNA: TGTGCCAGTAGTAACTCCCGGGACAGGGAGCAGTACTTC.

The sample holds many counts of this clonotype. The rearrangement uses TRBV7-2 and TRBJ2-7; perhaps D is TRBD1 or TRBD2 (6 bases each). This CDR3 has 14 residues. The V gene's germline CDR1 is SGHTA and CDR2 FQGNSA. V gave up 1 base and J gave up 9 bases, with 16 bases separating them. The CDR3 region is CASSLVWRGQAQYF. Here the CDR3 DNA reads TGTGCCAGCAGCTTAGTGTGGCGGGGACAAGCGCAGTACTTC.

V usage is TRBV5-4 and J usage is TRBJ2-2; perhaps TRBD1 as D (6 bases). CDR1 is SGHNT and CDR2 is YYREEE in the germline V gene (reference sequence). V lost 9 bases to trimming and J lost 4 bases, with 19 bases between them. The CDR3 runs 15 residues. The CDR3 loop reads CAISLGAGPTGELFF. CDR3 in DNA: TGTGCCATCAGTTTGGGGGCCGGACCCACCGGGGAGCTGTTTTTT.

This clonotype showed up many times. In DNA, the CDR3 is TGTGCCACCAGTGGATCGGACTGGTTCACCGGGGAGCTGTTTTTT. This sequence encodes CATSGSDWFTGELFF. V is TRBV24-1 and J is TRBJ2-2; D might be TRBD2 (5 bases). This CDR3 is built from 15 residues. Germline assignment: CDR1 KGHDR and CDR2 SFDVKD. Trimming cost V 5 bases and J 4 bases, with 13 bases left between them.

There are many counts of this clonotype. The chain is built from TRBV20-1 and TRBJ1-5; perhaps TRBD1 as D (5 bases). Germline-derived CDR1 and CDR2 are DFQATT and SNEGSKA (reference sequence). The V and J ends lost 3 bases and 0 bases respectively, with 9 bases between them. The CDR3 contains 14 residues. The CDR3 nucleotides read TGCAGTGCTAGGGCAGGGTATAGCAATCAGCCCCAGCATTTT. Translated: CSARAGYSNQPQHF.

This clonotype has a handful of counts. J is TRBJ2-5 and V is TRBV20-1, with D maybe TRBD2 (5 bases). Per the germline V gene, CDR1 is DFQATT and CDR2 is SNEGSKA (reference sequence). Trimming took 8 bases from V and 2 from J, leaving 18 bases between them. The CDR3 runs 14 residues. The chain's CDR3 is CSNPGKGWQETQYF. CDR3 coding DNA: TGCAGTAACCCGGGGAAGGGTTGGCAAGAGACCCAGTACTTC.

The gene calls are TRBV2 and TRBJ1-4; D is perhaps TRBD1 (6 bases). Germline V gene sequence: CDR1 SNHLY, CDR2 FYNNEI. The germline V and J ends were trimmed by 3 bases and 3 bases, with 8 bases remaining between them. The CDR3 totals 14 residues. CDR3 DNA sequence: TGTGCCAGCAGTGACAGGGGAGCTAATGAAAAACTGTTTTTT. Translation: CASSDRGANEKLFF.

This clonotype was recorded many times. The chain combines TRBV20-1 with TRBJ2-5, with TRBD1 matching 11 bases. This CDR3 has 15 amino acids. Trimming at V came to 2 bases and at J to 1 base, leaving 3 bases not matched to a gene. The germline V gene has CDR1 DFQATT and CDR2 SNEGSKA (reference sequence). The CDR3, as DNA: TGCAGTGCTAGACCGGACAGGGGGCTCCAAGAGACCCAGTACTTC. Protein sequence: CSARPDRGLQETQYF.

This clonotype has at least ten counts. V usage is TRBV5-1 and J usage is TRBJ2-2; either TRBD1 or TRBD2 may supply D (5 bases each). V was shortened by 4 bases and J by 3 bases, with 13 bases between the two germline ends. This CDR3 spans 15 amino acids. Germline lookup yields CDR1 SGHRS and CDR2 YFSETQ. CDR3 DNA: TGCGCCAGCAGCCCCGGGACGGGTCACACCGGGGAGCTGTTTTTT. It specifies CASSPGTGHTGELFF.

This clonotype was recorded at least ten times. CDR3 protein: CASSPWTGDNQPQHF. The CDR3 DNA follows: TGCGCCAGCAGCCCCTGGACAGGGGACAATCAGCCCCAGCATTTT. This chain joins TRBV4-3 and TRBJ1-5; 9 bases align to TRBD1. CDR1 and CDR2 (germline): LGHNA, YSLEER. The V segment lost 4 bases and the J segment 3 bases; nucleotides outside the gene matches: 4. This CDR3 region has 15 residues.

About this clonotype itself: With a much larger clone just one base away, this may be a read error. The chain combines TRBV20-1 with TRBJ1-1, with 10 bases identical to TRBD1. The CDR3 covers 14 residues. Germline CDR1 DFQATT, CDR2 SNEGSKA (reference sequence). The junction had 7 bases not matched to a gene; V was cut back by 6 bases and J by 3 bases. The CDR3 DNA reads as TGCAGTGCCAATACGGACAGGGGGTACACTGAAGCTTTCTTT. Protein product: CSANTDRGYTEAFF.

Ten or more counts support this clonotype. The CDR3 region is CASSRLAGAYTDTQYF. CDR3 bases: TGTGCCAGCAGTCGACTAGCGGGGGCCTACACAGATACGCAGTATTTT. The chain combines TRBV14 with TRBJ2-3, with 12 nucleotides matching TRBD2. This CDR3 has 16 amino acids. In germline, CDR1 is SGHDN, CDR2 FVKESK. The J segment lost 2 bases and the V segment lost 6 bases, leaving 6 bases of the junction unmatched. Together with reference TRBV14 and TRBJ2-3, the CDR3 gives the full variable domain: EAGVTQFPSHSVIEKGQTVTLRCDPISGHDNLYWYRRVMGKEIKFLLHFVKESKQDESGMPNNRFLAERTGGTYSTLKVQPAELEDSGVYFCASSRLAGAYTDTQYFGPGTRLTVL.

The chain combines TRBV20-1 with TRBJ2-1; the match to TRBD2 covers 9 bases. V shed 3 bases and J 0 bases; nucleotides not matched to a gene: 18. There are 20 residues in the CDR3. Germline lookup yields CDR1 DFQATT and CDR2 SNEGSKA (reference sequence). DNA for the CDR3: TGCAGTGCTAGCAGGCTAGCGGGGTCCCTAACCACAAGCTCCTACAATGAGCAGTTCTTC. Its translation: CSASRLAGSLTTSSYNEQFF.

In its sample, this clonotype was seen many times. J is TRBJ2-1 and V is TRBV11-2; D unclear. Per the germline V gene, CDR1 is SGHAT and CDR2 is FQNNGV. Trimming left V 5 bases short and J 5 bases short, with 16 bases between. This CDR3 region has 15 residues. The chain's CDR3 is CASSLMDPNHNEQFF. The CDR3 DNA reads TGTGCCAGCAGCCTTATGGACCCTAATCACAATGAGCAGTTCTTC.

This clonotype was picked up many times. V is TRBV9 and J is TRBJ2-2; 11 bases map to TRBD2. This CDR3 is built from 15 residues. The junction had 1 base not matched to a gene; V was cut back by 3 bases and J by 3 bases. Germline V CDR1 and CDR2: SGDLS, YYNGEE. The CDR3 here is CASSAGLADTGELFF. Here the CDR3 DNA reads TGTGCCAGCAGCGCGGGACTAGCGGACACCGGGGAGCTGTTTTTT.

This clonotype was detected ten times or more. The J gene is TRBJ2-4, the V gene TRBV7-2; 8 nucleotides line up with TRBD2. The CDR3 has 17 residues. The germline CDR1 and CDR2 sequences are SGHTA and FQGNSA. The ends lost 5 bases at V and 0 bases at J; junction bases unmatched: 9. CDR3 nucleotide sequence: TGTGCCAGCAGCCCCCGGGCTAGCGGGTTAGCCAAAAACATTCAGTACTTC. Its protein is CASSPRASGLAKNIQYF.

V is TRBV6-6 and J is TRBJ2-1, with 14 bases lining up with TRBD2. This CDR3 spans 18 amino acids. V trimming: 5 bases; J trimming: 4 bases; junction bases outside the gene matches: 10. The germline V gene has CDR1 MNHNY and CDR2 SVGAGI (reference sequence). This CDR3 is CASSPGLAGGHIYNEQFF. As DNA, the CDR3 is TGTGCCAGCAGTCCCGGACTAGCGGGGGGCCACATATACAATGAGCAGTTCTTC.

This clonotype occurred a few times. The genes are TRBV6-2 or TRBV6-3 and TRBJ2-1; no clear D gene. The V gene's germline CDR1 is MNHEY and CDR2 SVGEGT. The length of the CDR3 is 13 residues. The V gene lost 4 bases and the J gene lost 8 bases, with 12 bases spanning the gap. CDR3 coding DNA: TGTGCCAGCAGTTTGATTTCCGCACATGAGCAGTTCTTC. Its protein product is CASSLISAHEQFF.

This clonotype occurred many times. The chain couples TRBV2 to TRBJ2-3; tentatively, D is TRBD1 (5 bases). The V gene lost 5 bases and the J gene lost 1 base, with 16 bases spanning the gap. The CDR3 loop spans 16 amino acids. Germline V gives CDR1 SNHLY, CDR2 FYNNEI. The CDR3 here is CASSRSRAAGTDTQYF. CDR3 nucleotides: TGTGCCAGCAGTCGGAGCAGGGCTGCCGGCACAGATACGCAGTATTTT.

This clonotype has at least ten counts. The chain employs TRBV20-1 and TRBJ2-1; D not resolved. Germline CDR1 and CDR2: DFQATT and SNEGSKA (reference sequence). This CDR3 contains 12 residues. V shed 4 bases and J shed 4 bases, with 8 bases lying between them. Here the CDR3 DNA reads TGCAGTGCTACTCGGGCTTACAATGAGCAGTTCTTC. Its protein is CSATRAYNEQFF.

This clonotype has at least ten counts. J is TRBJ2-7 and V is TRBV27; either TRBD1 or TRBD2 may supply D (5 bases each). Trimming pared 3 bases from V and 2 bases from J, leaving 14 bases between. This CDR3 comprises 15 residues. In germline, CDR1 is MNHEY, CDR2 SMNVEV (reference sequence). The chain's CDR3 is CASSLTRGRPYEQYF. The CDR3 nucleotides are TGTGCCAGCAGTTTGACTCGGGGACGGCCCTACGAGCAGTACTTC.

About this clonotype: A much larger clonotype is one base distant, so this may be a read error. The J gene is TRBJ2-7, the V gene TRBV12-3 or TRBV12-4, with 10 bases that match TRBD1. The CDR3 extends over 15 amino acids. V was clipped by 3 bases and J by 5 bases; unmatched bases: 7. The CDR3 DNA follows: TGTGCCAGCAGTTTGCCGTCGGGACAGGGGAACGAGCAGTACTTC. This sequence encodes CASSLPSGQGNEQYF.

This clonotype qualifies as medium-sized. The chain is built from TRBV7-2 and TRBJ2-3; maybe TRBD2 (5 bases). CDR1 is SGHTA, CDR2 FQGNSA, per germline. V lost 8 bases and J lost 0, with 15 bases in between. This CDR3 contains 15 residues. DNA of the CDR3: TGTGCCAGCGCCGCCCGGGATCTGAGCACAGATACGCAGTATTTT. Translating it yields CASAARDLSTDTQYF.